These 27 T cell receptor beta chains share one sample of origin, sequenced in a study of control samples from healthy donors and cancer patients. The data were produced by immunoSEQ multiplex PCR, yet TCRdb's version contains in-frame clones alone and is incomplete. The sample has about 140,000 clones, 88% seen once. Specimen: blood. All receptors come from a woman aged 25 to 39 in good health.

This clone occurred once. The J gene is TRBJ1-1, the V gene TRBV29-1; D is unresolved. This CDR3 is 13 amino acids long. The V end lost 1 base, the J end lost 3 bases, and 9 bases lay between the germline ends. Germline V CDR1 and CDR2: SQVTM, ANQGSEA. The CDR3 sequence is CSVEGSAYTEAFF. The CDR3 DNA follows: TGCAGCGTTGAAGGGTCGGCATACACTGAAGCTTTCTTT.

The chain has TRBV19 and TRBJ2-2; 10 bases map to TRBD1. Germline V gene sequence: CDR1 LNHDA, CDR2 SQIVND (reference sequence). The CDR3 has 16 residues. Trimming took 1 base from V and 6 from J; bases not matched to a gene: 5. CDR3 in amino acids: CASSIVTGGRAGELFF. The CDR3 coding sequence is TGTGCCAGTAGTATAGTGACAGGGGGCAGGGCCGGGGAGCTGTTTTTT.

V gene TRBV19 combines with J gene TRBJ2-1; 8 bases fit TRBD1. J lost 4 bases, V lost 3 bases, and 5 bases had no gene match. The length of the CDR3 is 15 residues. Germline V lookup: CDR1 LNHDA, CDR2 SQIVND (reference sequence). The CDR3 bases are TGTGCCAGTAGTATGCGACAGGGGAATTACAATGAGCAGTTCTTC. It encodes CASSMRQGNYNEQFF.

As DNA, the CDR3 is TGTGCCTGGAGTCAGGGCTTGTCCTACGAGCAGTACTTC. It specifies CAWSQGLSYEQYF. The rearrangement joins TRBV30 to TRBJ2-7, with a possible D match to TRBD1 (5 bases). Germline V gene data show CDR1 as GTSNPN and CDR2 as SVGIG (reference sequence). The germline V and J ends were trimmed by 2 bases and 1 base, with 9 bases remaining between them. This CDR3 is 13 amino acids long.

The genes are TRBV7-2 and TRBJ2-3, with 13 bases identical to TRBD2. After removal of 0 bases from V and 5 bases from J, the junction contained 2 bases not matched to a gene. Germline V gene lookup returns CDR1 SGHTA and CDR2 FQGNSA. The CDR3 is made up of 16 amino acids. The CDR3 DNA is TGTGCCAGCAGCTTAGCCGGACTAGCGGGAGAAGATACGCAGTATTTT. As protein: CASSLAGLAGEDTQYF.

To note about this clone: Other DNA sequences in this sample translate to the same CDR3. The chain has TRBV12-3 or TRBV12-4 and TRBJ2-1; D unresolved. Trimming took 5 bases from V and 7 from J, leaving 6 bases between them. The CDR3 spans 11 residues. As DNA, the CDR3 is TGTGCCAGCAGTCCGAGAAATGAGCAGTTCTTC. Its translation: CASSPRNEQFF.

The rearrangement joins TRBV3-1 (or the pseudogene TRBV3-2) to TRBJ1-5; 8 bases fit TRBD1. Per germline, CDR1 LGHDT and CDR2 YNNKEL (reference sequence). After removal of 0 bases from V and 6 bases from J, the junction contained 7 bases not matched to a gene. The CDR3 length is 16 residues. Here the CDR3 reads CASSQDPGTGGQPQHF. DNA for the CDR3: TGTGCCAGCAGCCAAGATCCCGGGACAGGAGGTCAGCCCCAGCATTTT.

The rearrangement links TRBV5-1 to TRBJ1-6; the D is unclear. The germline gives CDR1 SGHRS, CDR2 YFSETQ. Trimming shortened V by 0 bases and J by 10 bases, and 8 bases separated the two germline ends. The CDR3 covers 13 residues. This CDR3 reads CASSLALESPLHF. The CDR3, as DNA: TGCGCCAGCAGCTTGGCTCTAGAGTCACCCCTCCACTTT.

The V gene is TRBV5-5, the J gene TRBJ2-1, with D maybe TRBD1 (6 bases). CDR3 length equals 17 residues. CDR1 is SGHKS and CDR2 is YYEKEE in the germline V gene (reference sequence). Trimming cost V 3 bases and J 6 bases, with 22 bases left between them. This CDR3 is CASSWAPQGVSGNEQFF. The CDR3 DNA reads TGTGCCAGCAGCTGGGCTCCACAGGGCGTCTCCGGCAATGAGCAGTTCTTC.

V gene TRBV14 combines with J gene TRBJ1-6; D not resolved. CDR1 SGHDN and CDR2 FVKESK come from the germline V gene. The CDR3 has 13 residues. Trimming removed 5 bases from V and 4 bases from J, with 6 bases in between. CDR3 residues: CASSNRYNSPLHF. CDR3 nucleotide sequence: TGTGCCAGCAGCAATCGATATAATTCACCCCTCCACTTT.

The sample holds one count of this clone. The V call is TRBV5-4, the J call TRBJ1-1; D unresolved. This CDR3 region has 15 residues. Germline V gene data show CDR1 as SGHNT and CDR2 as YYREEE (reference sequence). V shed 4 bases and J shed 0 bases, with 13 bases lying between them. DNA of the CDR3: TGTGCCAGCAGCCCCTACACTTCTCTGAACACTGAAGCTTTCTTT. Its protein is CASSPYTSLNTEAFF.

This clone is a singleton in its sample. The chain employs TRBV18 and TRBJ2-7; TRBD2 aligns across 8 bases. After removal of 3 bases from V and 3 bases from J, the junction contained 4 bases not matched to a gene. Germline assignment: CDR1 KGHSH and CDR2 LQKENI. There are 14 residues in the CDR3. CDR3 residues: CASSPSGGGYEQYF. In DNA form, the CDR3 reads TGTGCCAGCTCACCCTCGGGGGGGGGCTACGAGCAGTACTTC.

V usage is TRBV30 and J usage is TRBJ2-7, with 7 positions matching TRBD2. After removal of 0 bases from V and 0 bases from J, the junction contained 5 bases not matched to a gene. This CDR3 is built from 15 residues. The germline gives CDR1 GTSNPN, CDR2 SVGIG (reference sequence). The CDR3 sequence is CAWSVAAGLSYEQYF. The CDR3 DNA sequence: TGTGCCTGGAGTGTGGCAGCGGGACTCTCCTACGAGCAGTACTTC. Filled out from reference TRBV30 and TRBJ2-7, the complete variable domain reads SQTIHQWPATLVQPVGSPLSLECTVEGTSNPNLYWYRQAAGRGLQLLFYSVGIGQISSEVPQNLSASRPQDRQFILSSKKLLLSDSGFYLCAWSVAAGLSYEQYFGPGTRLTVT.

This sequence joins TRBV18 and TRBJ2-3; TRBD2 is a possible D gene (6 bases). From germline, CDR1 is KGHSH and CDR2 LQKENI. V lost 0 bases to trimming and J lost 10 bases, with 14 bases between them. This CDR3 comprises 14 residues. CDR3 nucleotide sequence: TGTGCCAGCTCACCACCGGAGAGACTAGACTCGCAGTATTTT. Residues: CASSPPERLDSQYF. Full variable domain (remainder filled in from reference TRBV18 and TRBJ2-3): NAGVMQNPRHLVRRRGQEARLRCSPMKGHSHVYWYRQLPEEGLKFMVYLQKENIIDESGMPKERFSAEFPKEGPSILRIQQVVRGDSAAYFCASSPPERLDSQYFGPGTRLTVL.

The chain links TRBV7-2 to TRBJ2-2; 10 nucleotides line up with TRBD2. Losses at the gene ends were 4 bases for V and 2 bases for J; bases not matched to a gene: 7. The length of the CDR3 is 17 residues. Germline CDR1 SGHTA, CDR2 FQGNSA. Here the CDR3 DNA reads TGTGCCAGCAGCTCCAGACTAGCGGGCCTTAACACCGGGGAGCTGTTTTTT. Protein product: CASSSRLAGLNTGELFF.

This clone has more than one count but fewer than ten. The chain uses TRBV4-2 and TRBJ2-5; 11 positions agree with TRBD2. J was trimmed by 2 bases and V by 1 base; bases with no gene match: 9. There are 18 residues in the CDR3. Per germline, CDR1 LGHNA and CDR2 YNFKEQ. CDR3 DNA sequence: TGTGCCAGCAGCCAAGTTGGGACTAGCGGAAGTCCTCAAGAGACCCAGTACTTC. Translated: CASSQVGTSGSPQETQYF.

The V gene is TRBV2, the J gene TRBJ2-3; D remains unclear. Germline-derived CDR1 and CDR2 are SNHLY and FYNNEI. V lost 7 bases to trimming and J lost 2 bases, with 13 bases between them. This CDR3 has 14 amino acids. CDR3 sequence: CASKALAVTDTQYF. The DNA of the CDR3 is TGTGCCAGCAAGGCCCTCGCCGTCACAGATACGCAGTATTTT.

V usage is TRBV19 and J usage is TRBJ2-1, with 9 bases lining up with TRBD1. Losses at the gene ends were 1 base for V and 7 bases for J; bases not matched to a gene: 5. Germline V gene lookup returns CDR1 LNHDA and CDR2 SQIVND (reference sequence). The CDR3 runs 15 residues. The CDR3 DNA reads TGTGCCAGTAGTATAGGGACAGGGGTCGGGAATGAGCAGTTCTTC. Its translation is CASSIGTGVGNEQFF.

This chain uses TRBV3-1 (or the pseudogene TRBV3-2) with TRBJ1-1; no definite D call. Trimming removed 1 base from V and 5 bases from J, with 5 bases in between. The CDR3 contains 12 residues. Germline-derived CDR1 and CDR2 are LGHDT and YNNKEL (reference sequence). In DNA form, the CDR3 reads TGTGCCAGCAGCCAAGCTAGGACTGAAGCTTTCTTT. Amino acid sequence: CASSQARTEAFF.

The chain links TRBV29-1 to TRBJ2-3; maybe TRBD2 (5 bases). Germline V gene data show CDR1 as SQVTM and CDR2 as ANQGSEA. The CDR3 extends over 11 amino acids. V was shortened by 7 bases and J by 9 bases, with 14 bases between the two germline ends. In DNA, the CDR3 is TGCAGCGATACCCTAGGAGGCACGCAGTATTTT. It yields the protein CSDTLGGTQYF.

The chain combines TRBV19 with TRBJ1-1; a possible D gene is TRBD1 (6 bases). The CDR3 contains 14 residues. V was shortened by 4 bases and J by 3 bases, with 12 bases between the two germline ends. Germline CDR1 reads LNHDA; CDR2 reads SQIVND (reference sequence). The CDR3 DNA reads TGTGCCAGTAGTAGTGGGGGCAGGGACACTGAAGCTTTCTTT. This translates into CASSSGGRDTEAFF.

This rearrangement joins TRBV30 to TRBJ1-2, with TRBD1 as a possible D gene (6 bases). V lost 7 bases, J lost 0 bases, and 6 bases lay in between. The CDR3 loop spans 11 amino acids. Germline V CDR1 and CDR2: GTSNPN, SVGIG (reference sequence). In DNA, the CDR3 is TGTGCCTCAGGGGCTAACTATGGCTACACCTTC. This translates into CASGANYGYTF.

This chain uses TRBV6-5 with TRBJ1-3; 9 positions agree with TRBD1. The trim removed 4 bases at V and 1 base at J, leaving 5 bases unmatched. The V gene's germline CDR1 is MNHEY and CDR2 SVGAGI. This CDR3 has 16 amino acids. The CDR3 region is CASSSGTGTSGNTIYF. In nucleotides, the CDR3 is TGTGCCAGCAGTTCCGGGACAGGGACATCTGGAAACACCATATATTTT.

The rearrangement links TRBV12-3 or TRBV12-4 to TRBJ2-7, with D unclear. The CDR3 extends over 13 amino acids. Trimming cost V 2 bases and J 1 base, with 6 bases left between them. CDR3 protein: CASSLHGSYEQYF. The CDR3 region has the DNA TGTGCCAGCAGTTTACACGGGTCCTACGAGCAGTACTTC.

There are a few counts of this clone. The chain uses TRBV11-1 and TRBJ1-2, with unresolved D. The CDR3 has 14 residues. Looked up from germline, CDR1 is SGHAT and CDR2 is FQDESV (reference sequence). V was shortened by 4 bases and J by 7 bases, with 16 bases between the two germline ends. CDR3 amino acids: CASSSPGVLAGYTF. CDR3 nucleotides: TGTGCCAGCAGCTCCCCGGGAGTGTTGGCTGGCTACACCTTC.

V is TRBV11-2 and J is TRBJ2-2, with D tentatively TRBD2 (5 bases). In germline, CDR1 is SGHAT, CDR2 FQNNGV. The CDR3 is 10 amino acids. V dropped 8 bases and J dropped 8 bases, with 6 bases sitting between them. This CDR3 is CASGGGELFF. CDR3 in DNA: TGTGCCAGCGGCGGGGGGGAGCTGTTTTTT. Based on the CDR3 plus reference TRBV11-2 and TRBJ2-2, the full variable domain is EAGVAQSPRYKIIEKRQSVAFWCNPISGHATLYWYQQILGQGPKLLIQFQNNGVVDDSQLPKDRFSAERLKGVDSTLKIQPAKLEDSAVYLCASGGGELFFGEGSRLTVL.

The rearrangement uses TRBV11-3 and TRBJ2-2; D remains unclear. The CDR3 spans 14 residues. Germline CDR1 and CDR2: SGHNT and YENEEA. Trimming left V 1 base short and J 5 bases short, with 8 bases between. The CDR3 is CASSLGPITGELFF. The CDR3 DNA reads TGTGCCAGCAGCTTAGGCCCCATTACCGGGGAGCTGTTTTTT.